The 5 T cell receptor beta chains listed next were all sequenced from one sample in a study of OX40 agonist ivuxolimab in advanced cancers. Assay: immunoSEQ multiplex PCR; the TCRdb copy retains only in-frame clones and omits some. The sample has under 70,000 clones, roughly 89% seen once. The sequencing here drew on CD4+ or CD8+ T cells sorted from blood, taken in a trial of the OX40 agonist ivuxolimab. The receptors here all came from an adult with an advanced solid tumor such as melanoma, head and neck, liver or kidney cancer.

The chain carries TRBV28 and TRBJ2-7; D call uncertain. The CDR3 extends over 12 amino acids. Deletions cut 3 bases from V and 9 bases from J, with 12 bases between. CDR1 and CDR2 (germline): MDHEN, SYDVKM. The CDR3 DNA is TGTGCCAGCAGTTTGGTTGGGAATAGGCAGTACTTC. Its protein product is CASSLVGNRQYF.

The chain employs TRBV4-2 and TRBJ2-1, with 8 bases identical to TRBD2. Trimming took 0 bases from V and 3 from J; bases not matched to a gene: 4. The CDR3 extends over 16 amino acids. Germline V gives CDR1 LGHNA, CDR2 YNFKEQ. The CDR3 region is CASSQDLTSGYNEQFF. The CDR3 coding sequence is TGTGCCAGCAGCCAAGATCTAACTAGCGGCTACAATGAGCAGTTCTTC.

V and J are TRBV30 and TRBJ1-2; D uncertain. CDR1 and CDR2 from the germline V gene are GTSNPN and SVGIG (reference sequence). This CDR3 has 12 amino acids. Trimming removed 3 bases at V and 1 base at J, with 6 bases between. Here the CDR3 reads CAWRGYNYGYTF. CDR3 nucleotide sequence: TGTGCCTGGAGAGGCTATAACTATGGCTACACCTTC.

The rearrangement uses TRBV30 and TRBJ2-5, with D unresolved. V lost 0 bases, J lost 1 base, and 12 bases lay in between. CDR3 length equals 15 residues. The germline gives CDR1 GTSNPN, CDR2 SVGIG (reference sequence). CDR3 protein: CAWSVPGDGQETQYF. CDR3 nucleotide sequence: TGTGCCTGGAGTGTACCCGGTGACGGCCAAGAGACCCAGTACTTC.

CDR3 coding DNA: TGTGCCAGCAGCTCACCGGGACAGGGGCCCTACGAGCAGTACTTC. Translating gives CASSSPGQGPYEQYF. The chain carries TRBV6-6 and TRBJ2-7; 10 bases line up with TRBD1. Germline V gene sequence: CDR1 MNHNY, CDR2 SVGAGI (reference sequence). The ends lost 6 bases at V and 2 bases at J; junction bases unmatched: 7. The CDR3 has 15 amino acids.